The entry below describes one T cell receptor (beta chain). This clone has ten or more counts. The specificity of this receptor is unknown. The input lacks base qualities; no much larger clone sits a single base away. This sample is drawn from a study of metastatic and nonmetastatic thyroid tumors (dated by TCRdb to 2018 to 2021). Describing the broader study: For patients with malignant and with benign thyroid disease, the researchers compared repertoires between peripheral blood samples and tumor or nodule tissue samples. General study outcomes and caveats: TCR beta diversity was reported as significantly higher in malignant tumors than in benign nodules, in both blood and tumor samples.

None of the patients had been given any treatment before thyroid surgery. Patient clinical samples collected from about 2011 to 2018 were retrospectively analysed using T-cell receptor beta sequencing. Libraries were made using PCR. Data came from an Illumina HiSeq 4000. High-throughput sequencing was used to profile the TCR beta-chain CDR3 region of each patient. In the original analysis: Drawing on CDR3 differences between clinicopathological groups, the researchers built a classifier meant to tell apart patients with distant-metastatic papillary thyroid cancer. The Shannon index was used to assess repertoire diversity, and the Morisita-Horn index was used to assess tumor-blood repertoire similarity. Through fastp at Q25 and MiXCR, TCRdb rebuilt clones from the public reads, retaining in-frame beta chains. TCRdb assigned the V and J calls; the authors' analysis was not used. In this sample the table shows approximately 69,000 clones, around 14% of which occur a single time. The biggest ten clones account for 6.5% of the sample.

V was cut back by 4 bases and J by 4 bases, leaving a gap of 8 bases between them. The germline V gene yields SGHRS for CDR1 and YFSETQ for CDR2. The CDR3 goes from the cysteine to the phenylalanine over 13 residues. The only DNA kept is the CDR3, 39 bases in frame from the first base. This chain is built from TRBV5-1 and TRBJ2-2; there is no confident call for the D gene. Sequenced input: blood. The TCR was taken from a male donor with papillary thyroid cancer or a benign thyroid nodule (not recorded which). Some clones in this sample may be carry-over from other donors' samples. The CDR3 protein sequence reads: CASSPPSTGELFF. In nucleotide form, the sequence is TGCGCCAGCAGCCCCCCCAGCACCGGGGAGCTGTTTTTT. When the CDR3 is completed using the reference TRBV5-1 and TRBJ2-2 genes on either side, the full variable domain is KAGVTQTPRYLIKTRGQQVTLSCSPISGHRSVSWYQQTPGQGLQFLFEYFSETQRNKGNFPGRFSGRQFSNSRSEMNVSTLELGDSALYLCASSPPSTGELFFGEGSRLTVL.